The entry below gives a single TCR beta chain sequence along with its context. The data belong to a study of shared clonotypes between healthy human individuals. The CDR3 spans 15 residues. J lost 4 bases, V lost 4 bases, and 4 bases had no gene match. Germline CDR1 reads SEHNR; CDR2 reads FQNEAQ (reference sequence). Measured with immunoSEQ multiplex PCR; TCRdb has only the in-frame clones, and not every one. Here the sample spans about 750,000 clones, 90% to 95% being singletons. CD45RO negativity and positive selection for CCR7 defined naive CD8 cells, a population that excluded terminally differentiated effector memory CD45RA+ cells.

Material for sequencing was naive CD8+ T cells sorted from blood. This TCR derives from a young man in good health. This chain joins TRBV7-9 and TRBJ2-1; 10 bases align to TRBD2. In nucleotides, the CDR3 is TGTGCCAGCAGCTCCGGGACTAGCGAATACAATGAGCAGTTCTTC. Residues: CASSSGTSEYNEQFF.